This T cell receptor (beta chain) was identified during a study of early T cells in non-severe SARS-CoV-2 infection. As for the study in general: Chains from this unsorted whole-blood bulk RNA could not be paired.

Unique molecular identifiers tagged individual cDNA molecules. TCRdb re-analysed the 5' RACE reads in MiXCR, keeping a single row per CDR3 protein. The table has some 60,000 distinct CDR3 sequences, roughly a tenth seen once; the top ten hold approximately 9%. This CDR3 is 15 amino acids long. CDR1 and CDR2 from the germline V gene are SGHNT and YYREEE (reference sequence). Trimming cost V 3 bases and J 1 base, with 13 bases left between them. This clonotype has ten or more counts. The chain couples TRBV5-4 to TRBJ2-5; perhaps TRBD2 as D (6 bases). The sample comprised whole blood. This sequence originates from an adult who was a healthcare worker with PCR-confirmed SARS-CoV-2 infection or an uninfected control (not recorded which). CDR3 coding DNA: TGTGCCAGCAGCTCCCGGGAGAGGGCCCAAGAGACCCAGTACTTC. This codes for CASSSRERAQETQYF.